The sequence of this T cell receptor (beta chain) was determined in a study of blood T cell repertoires in COVID-19. In its sample, this clone was seen once. Deletions cut 6 bases from V and 4 bases from J, with 7 bases between. CDR1 is SGHTA and CDR2 is FQGTGA in the germline V gene. This CDR3 spans 13 amino acids. Profiled with immunoSEQ multiplex PCR; TCRdb holds only in-frame clones, not every one. The profile shows roughly 79,000 clones, 70% to 90% of them singletons. This sequence joins TRBV7-3 and TRBJ1-6; D uncertain. The sequence was obtained from a man over 45 with active COVID-19. Input material: peripheral blood. In DNA, the CDR3 is TGTGCCAGCAGTCTAGAGTATAATTCACCCCTCCACTTT. Its translation is CASSLEYNSPLHF.